A selection of T cell receptor beta chains follows, all from one sample in a study of OX40 agonist ivuxolimab in advanced cancers. The assay was immunoSEQ multiplex PCR, and TCRdb's table has in-frame clones only and misses some. The sample lists about 71,000 clones, around 80% occurring once. The sequencing used CD4+ or CD8+ T cells sorted from blood, collected in a trial of the OX40 agonist ivuxolimab. Source of these receptors: an adult with an advanced solid tumor such as melanoma, head and neck, liver or kidney cancer. Both conserved end residues are trimmed from each CDR3. The order of the fields is J gene, V gene, CDR3 protein.

TRBJ2-1 | TRBV27 | ASSFWLGGSPDEQF
TRBJ2-3 | TRBV11-3 | ASSLTSLAGWSDTQY
TRBJ2-4 | TRBV5-4 | ASSYYSGTAKNIQY
TRBJ1-1 | TRBV29-1 | SVSQGVNTEAF
TRBJ1-5 | TRBV9 | ASSVSSGSQPQH
TRBJ2-1 | TRBV6-6 | ASSYQGVGNNEQF
TRBJ1-5 | TRBV11-3 | ASSLGTDQPQH
TRBJ2-5 | TRBV18 | ASSPPSAETQY
TRBJ2-1 | TRBV7-9 | ASSRTSGMNEQF
TRBJ1-2 | TRBV7-9 | ASSWDRGGGYT
TRBJ2-7 | TRBV9 | ASSPWVAGGPGEQY
TRBJ1-5 | TRBV27 | ASSLWGGRNQPQH
TRBJ2-3 | TRBV5-8 | ASSLVLAGPDTQY
TRBJ1-1 | TRBV7-2 | ASSPTIGTEAF
TRBJ2-2 | TRBV11-1 | ASTRKREPTGELF
TRBJ2-7 | TRBV5-4 | ASSNRQGGNEQY
TRBJ1-1 | TRBV5-1 | ASRTGHQEPTEAF
TRBJ2-7 | TRBV27 | ASSWAGGHNSYEQY
TRBJ2-7 | TRBV5-6 | ASSLQNEQY
NA | TRBV5-1 | ASSEGQGGIFRYEQY
TRBJ2-1 | TRBV11-2 | ASSLFGGGVMNEQF
TRBJ2-7 | TRBV6-1 | ASTSAVDRYEQY
TRBJ1-1 | TRBV7-9 | ASSLRQGAYTEAF
TRBJ2-1 | TRBV7-3 | ASSSGRAYNEQF
TRBJ2-5 | TRBV11-2 | ASSSIRKETQY
TRBJ2-3 | TRBV6-4 | ASSDGYWDTQY
TRBJ2-3 | TRBV19 | ATLYADTQY
TRBJ2-1 | TRBV30 | ACRTSGPYNEQF
TRBJ1-4 | TRBV7-9 | ASSALAFGGEKLF
TRBJ1-1 | TRBV7-2 | ASSSYRESTEAF
TRBJ1-1 | TRBV30 | AWTPLGRGTTEAF
TRBJ1-4 | TRBV7-6 | ASSLGGANEKLF
TRBJ2-6 | TRBV11-2 | ASSYLTGPGANVLT
TRBJ1-1 | TRBV5-1 | ASSLGGAIMNTEAF
TRBJ2-7 | TRBV20-1 | SARAGTQQY
TRBJ1-1 | TRBV28 | ASSLILDRKEAF
TRBJ2-7 | TRBV6-1 | ASSGRSKREHYEQY
TRBJ2-5 | TRBV7-3 | ASSLNWGETQY
TRBJ2-1 | TRBV7-6 | ASSLWDLGSSSYNEQF
TRBJ1-3 | TRBV9 | ASRDGLSGNTIY
TRBJ1-5 | TRBV19 | ASAGTGTVPQH
TRBJ1-2 | TRBV7-2 | ASSLNRGGYT
TRBJ1-2 | TRBV6-1 | AIQGMWIANYGYT
TRBJ2-6 | TRBV29-1 | SVGTGNGANVLT
TRBJ2-1 | TRBV18 | ASSQGTALAGVRSSYNEQF
TRBJ2-1 | TRBV5-6 | ASSLPSANEQF
TRBJ2-1 | TRBV5-1 | ASSLSALQGIQF
TRBJ1-2 | TRBV5-1 | ASSSGTGAYGYT
TRBJ2-6 | TRBV5-4 | ASSDPTASSSGANVLT